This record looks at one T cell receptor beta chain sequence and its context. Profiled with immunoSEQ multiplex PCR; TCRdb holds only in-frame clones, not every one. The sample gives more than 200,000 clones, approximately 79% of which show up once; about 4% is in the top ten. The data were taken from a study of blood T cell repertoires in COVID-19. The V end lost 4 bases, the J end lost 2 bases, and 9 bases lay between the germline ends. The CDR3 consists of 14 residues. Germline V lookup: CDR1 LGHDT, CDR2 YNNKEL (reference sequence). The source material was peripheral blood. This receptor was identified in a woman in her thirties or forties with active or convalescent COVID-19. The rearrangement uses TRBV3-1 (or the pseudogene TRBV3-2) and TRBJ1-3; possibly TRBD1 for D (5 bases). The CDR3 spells CASSLRVAGNTIYF. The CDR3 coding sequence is TGTGCCAGCAGCCTCAGGGTGGCTGGAAACACCATATATTTT.